This TCR beta chain was found in a study of blood T cells in healthy people across ages. A second PCR of about 6 to 11 cycles used a sample-barcoded 5' primer and a J-beta primer mix. Each CDR3 protein gets one entry after TCRdb re-called the 5' RACE reads with MiXCR. The repertoire holds about 640,000 distinct CDR3 sequences, with 45% to 65% as singletons. The CDR3 has 14 residues. Trimming stripped 7 bases from V and 5 bases from J, with 18 bases between. Looked up from germline, CDR1 is MDHEN and CDR2 is SYDVKM. Worth noting for this clonotype: Its antigen is as yet unknown.

Study conclusions and caveats: Roughly linear age-related decline in beta diversity appeared, significant by age roughly 40.

J is TRBJ2-7 and V is TRBV28, with D uncertain. The sequenced sample was blood. The TCR was taken from a man aged 55-75 years in good health. CDR3 region: CASTLSGVQHEQYF. The DNA of the CDR3 is TGTGCCAGCACCCTTTCTGGGGTCCAACACGAGCAGTACTTC.